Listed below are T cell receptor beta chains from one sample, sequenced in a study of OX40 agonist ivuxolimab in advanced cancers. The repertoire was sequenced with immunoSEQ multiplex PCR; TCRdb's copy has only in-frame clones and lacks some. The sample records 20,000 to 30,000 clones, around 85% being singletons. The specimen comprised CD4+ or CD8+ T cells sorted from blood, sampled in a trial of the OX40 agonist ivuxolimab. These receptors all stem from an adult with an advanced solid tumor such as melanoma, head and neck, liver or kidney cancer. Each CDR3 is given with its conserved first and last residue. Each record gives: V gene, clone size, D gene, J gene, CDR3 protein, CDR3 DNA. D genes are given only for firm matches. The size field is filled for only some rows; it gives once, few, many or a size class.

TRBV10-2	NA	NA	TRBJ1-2	CASSEFEGANYGYTF	TGCGCCAGCAGTGAGTTTGAGGGCGCTAACTATGGCTACACCTTC
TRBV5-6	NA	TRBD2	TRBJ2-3	CASSFLAGGLHTDTQYF	TGTGCCAGCAGCTTTTTAGCGGGGGGCCTTCACACAGATACGCAGTATTTT
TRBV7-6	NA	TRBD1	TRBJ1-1	CASSLGDRGTEAFF	TGTGCCAGCAGCTTAGGGGACAGGGGAACTGAAGCTTTCTTT
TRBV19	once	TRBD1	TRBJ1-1	CAMGTGPEAFF	TGTGCCATGGGGACAGGGCCTGAAGCTTTCTTT
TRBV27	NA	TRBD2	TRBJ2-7	CASSLSAGSYEQYF	TGTGCCAGCAGTTTATCAGCGGGGAGCTACGAGCAGTACTTC
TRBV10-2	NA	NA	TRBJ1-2	CASSESRAYGGGNYGYTF	TGCGCCAGCAGTGAGTCCCGAGCGTACGGAGGGGGTAACTATGGCTACACCTTC
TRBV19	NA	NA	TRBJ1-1	CASLPIGGDTEAFF	TGTGCCAGTTTACCGATCGGGGGGGACACTGAAGCTTTCTTT
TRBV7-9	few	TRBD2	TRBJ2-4	CASSPSGSGNIQYF	TGTGCCAGCAGCCCTAGCGGGAGTGGAAACATTCAGTACTTC
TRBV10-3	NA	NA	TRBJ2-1	CAISEELEQFF	TGTGCCATCAGTGAGGAGCTAGAGCAGTTCTTC
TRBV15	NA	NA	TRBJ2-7	CATSSAAFYEQYF	TGTGCCACCAGCAGCGCGGCTTTCTACGAGCAGTACTTC
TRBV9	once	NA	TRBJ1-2	CASSLGPYGYTF	TGTGCCAGCAGCTTAGGCCCCTATGGCTACACCTTC
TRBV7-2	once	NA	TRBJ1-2	CASSLSRQGDYGYTF	TGTGCCAGCAGCTTAAGCCGGCAAGGGGACTATGGCTACACCTTC
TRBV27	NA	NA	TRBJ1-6	CASSLSGRGSPLHF	TGTGCCAGCAGTTTATCGGGACGCGGATCACCCCTCCACTTT
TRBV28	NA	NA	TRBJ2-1	CASSFGRHNEQFF	TGTGCCAGCAGTTTCGGGCGGCACAATGAGCAGTTCTTC